Listed here are 13 T cell receptor beta chains from one sample, sequenced in a study of blood T cell repertoires in COVID-19. Assay: immunoSEQ multiplex PCR; the TCRdb copy retains only in-frame clones and omits some. This sample has some 24,000 clones, with 86% found just once. The sample consisted of peripheral blood. All receptors come from a man aged 45-65 years with active COVID-19.

On this clone: A read error may account for a junction end that differs from germline. This sequence joins TRBV7-8 and TRBJ2-1; 10 positions match TRBD2. Germline V gene sequence: CDR1 SGHVS, CDR2 FQNEAQ. The CDR3 spans 18 residues. The DNA for the CDR3 is TGTGCCAGCAGCCTAGCCCGACTAGCGGGCGGTACCTACAATGAGCAGTTCTTC. It translates to CASSLARLAGGTYNEQFF. Full variable domain (outside the CDR3, taken from reference TRBV7-8 and TRBJ2-1): GAGVSQSPRYKVAKRGQDVALRCDPISGHVSLFWYQQALGQGPEFLTYFQNEAQLDKSGLPSDRFFAERPEGSVSTLKIQRTQQEDSAVYLCASSLARLAGGTYNEQFFGPGTRLTVL.

V and J are TRBV5-1 and TRBJ1-2, with TRBD1 matching over 7 bases. The germline V gene encodes CDR1 SGHRS and CDR2 YFSETQ. V lost 4 bases and J lost 8; bases outside the gene matches: 14. This CDR3 comprises 15 residues. The CDR3 loop is CASSARLTGDGGYTF. CDR3 bases: TGCGCCAGCAGCGCACGATTAACAGGGGATGGAGGCTACACCTTC.

The chain couples TRBV30 to TRBJ1-1, with TRBD1 as a possible D gene (6 bases). Per the germline V gene, CDR1 is GTSNPN and CDR2 is SVGIG (reference sequence). The CDR3 is 14 residues long. V shed 2 bases and J shed 4 bases, with 14 bases lying between them. This chain's CDR3 is CAWSRGAWSTEAFF. Here the CDR3 DNA reads TGTGCCTGGAGTCGGGGGGCTTGGAGCACTGAAGCTTTCTTT.

This clone was counted a single time. The chain couples TRBV5-1 to TRBJ1-2; 10 bases line up with TRBD1. The CDR3 consists of 14 residues. Unmatched junction bases numbered 8, after V lost 4 bases and J lost 8 bases. CDR1 SGHRS and CDR2 YFSETQ come from the germline V gene. This chain's CDR3 is CASSAVTGGGGYTF. CDR3 coding DNA: TGCGCCAGCAGCGCCGTGACAGGGGGCGGCGGCTACACCTTC.

The chain joins TRBV5-4 to TRBJ1-2; D perhaps matches TRBD1 (6 bases). There are 15 residues in the CDR3. CDR1 is SGHNT, CDR2 YYREEE, per germline (reference sequence). V lost 1 base, J lost 3 bases, and 13 bases lay in between. Here the CDR3 DNA reads TGTGCCAGCAGCTTGAGGGACACCAAACACTATGGCTACACCTTC. Its protein product is CASSLRDTKHYGYTF.

V and J are TRBV5-1 and TRBJ1-5; 9 bases agree with TRBD1. Germline trimming cut 3 bases from V and 3 bases from J; bases unmatched to any gene: 4. This CDR3 spans 15 amino acids. CDR1 is SGHRS, CDR2 YFSETQ, per germline. The CDR3 nucleotides read TGCGCCAGCAGCTCAGGGACAGGGATCAATCAGCCCCAGCATTTT. This translates into CASSSGTGINQPQHF.

This clone was seen only once. J is TRBJ2-7 and V is TRBV7-3, with 8 nucleotides matching TRBD2. Germline V gives CDR1 SGHTA, CDR2 FQGTGA. The CDR3 consists of 13 residues. Trimming at V came to 5 bases and at J to 5 bases, leaving 5 bases not matched to a gene. The chain's CDR3 is CASSPAGDHEQYF. DNA of the CDR3: TGTGCCAGCAGCCCAGCGGGAGACCACGAGCAGTACTTC.

J is TRBJ2-1 and V is TRBV6-5; 10 bases match TRBD1. This CDR3 comprises 15 residues. Looked up from germline, CDR1 is MNHEY and CDR2 is SVGAGI. After removal of 6 bases from V and 2 bases from J, the junction contained 4 bases not matched to a gene. The CDR3: CASRPGTGAYNEQFF. The CDR3 nucleotides read TGTGCCAGCAGACCCGGGACAGGGGCCTACAATGAGCAGTTCTTC.

The J gene is TRBJ2-5, the V gene TRBV5-1, with 9 bases that match TRBD1. The CDR3 contains 15 residues. V trimming: 2 bases; J trimming: 5 bases; junction bases outside the gene matches: 7. Germline CDR1 SGHRS, CDR2 YFSETQ. The CDR3, as DNA: TGCGCCAGCAGCTTATCGGGACAGGGATGGGAGACCCAGTACTTC. Amino acid sequence: CASSLSGQGWETQYF. Drawing the rest from reference TRBV5-1 and TRBJ2-5, the complete variable domain is KAGVTQTPRYLIKTRGQQVTLSCSPISGHRSVSWYQQTPGQGLQFLFEYFSETQRNKGNFPGRFSGRQFSNSRSEMNVSTLELGDSALYLCASSLSGQGWETQYFGPGTRLLVL.

V and J are TRBV30 and TRBJ1-1, with 9 positions matching TRBD1. V shed 2 bases, J shed 7 bases, and the junction held 5 bases outside the gene matches. CDR3 length: 13 amino acids. The germline gives CDR1 GTSNPN, CDR2 SVGIG (reference sequence). The DNA of the CDR3 is TGTGCCTGGAGTCGGGACAGGGAAGATGAAGCTTTCTTT. Encoded protein: CAWSRDREDEAFF. The whole variable domain, filled in from reference TRBV30 and TRBJ1-1, reads SQTIHQWPATLVQPVGSPLSLECTVEGTSNPNLYWYRQAAGRGLQLLFYSVGIGQISSEVPQNLSASRPQDRQFILSSKKLLLSDSGFYLCAWSRDREDEAFFGQGTRLTVV.

The V call is TRBV19, the J call TRBJ2-7, with TRBD2 identical over 10 bases. The germline gives CDR1 LNHDA, CDR2 SQIVND (reference sequence). The CDR3 is 15 amino acids. With V trimmed by 5 bases and J by 3 bases, 7 bases remained unmatched. The CDR3 DNA is TGTGCCAGTAGTTCTCTAGCGGGGGCGAGCTACGAGCAGTACTTC. It specifies CASSSLAGASYEQYF. The full variable domain, rest sourced from reference TRBV19 and TRBJ2-7, is DGGITQSPKYLFRKEGQNVTLSCEQNLNHDAMYWYRQDPGQGLRLIYYSQIVNDFQKGDIAEGYSVSREKKESFPLTVTSAQKNPTAFYLCASSSLAGASYEQYFGPGTRLTVT.

The genes are TRBV29-1 and TRBJ2-3, with 9 bases matching TRBD2. Germline CDR1 reads SQVTM; CDR2 reads ANQGSEA. The trim removed 4 bases at V and 3 bases at J, leaving 5 bases unmatched. The CDR3 consists of 14 residues. Here the CDR3 DNA reads TGCAGCGTTGGACGTAGCGGGGGTACAGATACGCAGTATTTT. Its translation is CSVGRSGGTDTQYF.

The chain employs TRBV5-1 and TRBJ1-1; D remains unclear. The germline gives CDR1 SGHRS, CDR2 YFSETQ. The CDR3 has 13 amino acids. V dropped 1 base and J dropped 5 bases, with 9 bases sitting between them. CDR3 nucleotide sequence: TGCGCCAGCAGCTTGATCCGGGGAACTGAAGCTTTCTTT. Residues: CASSLIRGTEAFF. Based on the CDR3 plus reference TRBV5-1 and TRBJ1-1, the full variable domain is KAGVTQTPRYLIKTRGQQVTLSCSPISGHRSVSWYQQTPGQGLQFLFEYFSETQRNKGNFPGRFSGRQFSNSRSEMNVSTLELGDSALYLCASSLIRGTEAFFGQGTRLTVV.